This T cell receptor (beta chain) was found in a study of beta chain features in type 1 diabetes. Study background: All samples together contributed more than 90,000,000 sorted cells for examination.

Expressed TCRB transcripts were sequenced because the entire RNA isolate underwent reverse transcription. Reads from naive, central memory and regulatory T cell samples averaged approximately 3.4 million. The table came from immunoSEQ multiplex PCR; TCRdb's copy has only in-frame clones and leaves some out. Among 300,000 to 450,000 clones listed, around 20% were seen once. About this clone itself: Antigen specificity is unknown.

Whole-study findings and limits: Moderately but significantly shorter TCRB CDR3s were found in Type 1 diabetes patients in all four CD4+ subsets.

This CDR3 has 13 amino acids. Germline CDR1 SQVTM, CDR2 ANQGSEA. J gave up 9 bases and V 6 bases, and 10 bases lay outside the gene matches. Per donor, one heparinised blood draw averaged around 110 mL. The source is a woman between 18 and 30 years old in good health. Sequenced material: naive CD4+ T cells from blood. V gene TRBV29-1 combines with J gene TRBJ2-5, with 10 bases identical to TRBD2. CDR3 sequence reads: CSVGLAGAQAQYF. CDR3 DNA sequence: TGCAGCGTCGGCCTAGCGGGGGCGCAGGCCCAGTACTTC. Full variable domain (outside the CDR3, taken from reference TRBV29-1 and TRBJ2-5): SAVISQKPSRDICQRGTSLTIQCQVDSQVTMMFWYRQQPGQSLTLIATANQGSEATYESGFVIDKFPISRPNLTFSTLTVSNMSPEDSSIYLCSVGLAGAQAQYFGPGTRLLVL.